The next 30 T cell receptor beta chains were all read from a single sample in a study of T cells in Graves' hyperthyroidism and ophthalmopathy. RNA transcripts were the template for amplifying TCR beta CDR3 regions. The primer set for the first-round RT-PCR of the TCR CDR3 was HTBI. TCRdb analysed the multiplex PCR reads with MiXCR anew, one entry per CDR3 protein. The sample shows approximately 600,000 distinct CDR3 sequences, around 14% of them seen only once. The specimen sequenced was blood. All receptors derive from a woman younger than 45 with Graves' hyperthyroidism that later progressed to Graves' ophthalmopathy.

This clonotype has a handful of counts. CDR3: CASSIQGNSPLHF. The CDR3 nucleotides read TGTGCCAGCAGCATACAGGGTAACTCACCCCTCCACTTT. This rearrangement joins TRBV7-2 to TRBJ1-6; D may be TRBD1 (6 bases). V shed 5 bases and J shed 10 bases, with 12 bases lying between them. The CDR3 consists of 13 residues. The germline CDR1 and CDR2 sequences are SGHTA and FQGNSA.

A few counts support this clonotype. The chain joins TRBV5-4 to TRBJ2-2; no reliable D call. Trimming stripped 0 bases from V and 4 bases from J, with 10 bases between. The CDR3 loop spans 15 amino acids. Germline-derived CDR1 and CDR2 are SGHNT and YYREEE (reference sequence). Here the CDR3 reads CASSLDYLATGELFF. The CDR3 nucleotides read TGTGCCAGCAGCTTGGACTATCTTGCCACCGGGGAGCTGTTTTTT. Full variable domain (rest looked up from reference TRBV5-4 and TRBJ2-2): ETGVTQSPTHLIKTRGQQVTLRCSSQSGHNTVSWYQQALGQGPQFIFQYYREEENGRGNFPPRFSGLQFPNYSSELNVNALELDDSALYLCASSLDYLATGELFFGEGSRLTVL.

This clonotype was seen ten or more times. The chain couples TRBV5-1 to TRBJ2-1, with 13 bases fitting TRBD2. Losses at the gene ends were 7 bases for V and 4 bases for J; bases not matched to a gene: 11. Germline V gene lookup returns CDR1 SGHRS and CDR2 YFSETQ. The CDR3 spans 17 residues. CDR3 nucleotide sequence: TGCGCCAGCGGACCGGGACTAGCGGGAATGATTTACAATGAGCAGTTCTTC. Residues: CASGPGLAGMIYNEQFF.

The rearrangement joins TRBV6-5 to TRBJ1-3, with 11 positions matching TRBD1. J gave up 2 bases and V 2 bases, and 8 bases lay outside the gene matches. From germline, CDR1 is MNHEY and CDR2 SVGAGI. There are 18 residues in the CDR3. Here the CDR3 DNA reads TGTGCCAGCAGTTACCACGGACAGGGGGCTTCCACTGGAAACACCATATATTTT. Amino acids: CASSYHGQGASTGNTIYF.

This clonotype was detected ten times or more. V is TRBV30 and J is TRBJ1-1; 7 positions match TRBD1. Germline CDR1 GTSNPN, CDR2 SVGIG (reference sequence). Losses at the gene ends were 5 bases for V and 3 bases for J; bases not matched to a gene: 6. There are 13 residues in the CDR3. The CDR3 spells CAWDRAGDTEAFF. For the CDR3, the DNA is TGTGCCTGGGACAGGGCGGGGGACACTGAAGCTTTCTTT.

This clonotype was observed at least ten times. The chain combines TRBV7-2 with TRBJ1-5; D possibly corresponds to TRBD1 (5 bases). The germline V gene has CDR1 SGHTA and CDR2 FQGNSA. The length of the CDR3 is 13 residues. Trimming pared 5 bases from V and 7 bases from J, leaving 12 bases between. As DNA, the CDR3 is TGTGCCAGCAGCCCCATCCGGGGGCAGCCCCAGCATTTT. Amino acid sequence: CASSPIRGQPQHF.

This clonotype turned up a few times. This chain uses TRBV19 with TRBJ2-1; 9 bases line up with TRBD2. Germline CDR1 and CDR2: LNHDA and SQIVND (reference sequence). The V segment lost 3 bases and the J segment 8 bases; nucleotides outside the gene matches: 5. The CDR3 length is 14 residues. CDR3 sequence: CASSIRGRGDEQFF. As DNA, the CDR3 is TGTGCCAGTAGTATTCGCGGGAGGGGCGATGAGCAGTTCTTC. Using reference TRBV19 and TRBJ2-1 for the parts outside the CDR3, the full variable domain is DGGITQSPKYLFRKEGQNVTLSCEQNLNHDAMYWYRQDPGQGLRLIYYSQIVNDFQKGDIAEGYSVSREKKESFPLTVTSAQKNPTAFYLCASSIRGRGDEQFFGPGTRLTVL.

The chain couples TRBV20-1 to TRBJ2-7, with D perhaps matching TRBD1 (6 bases). Trimming took 0 bases from V and 3 from J, leaving 12 bases between them. Germline CDR1 reads DFQATT; CDR2 reads SNEGSKA (reference sequence). This CDR3 spans 14 amino acids. In nucleotides, the CDR3 is TGCAGTGCTAGAGATCGGACAGACTACTACGAGCAGTACTTC. Translating gives CSARDRTDYYEQYF.

This clonotype has at least ten counts. The rearrangement uses TRBV2 and TRBJ2-3; D is unclear. This CDR3 spans 14 amino acids. The germline V gene encodes CDR1 SNHLY and CDR2 FYNNEI. V was clipped by 7 bases and J by 2 bases, with 13 bases between them. The CDR3 region has the DNA TGTGCCAGCAAGTTTCCTTCCACCACAGATACGCAGTATTTT. Translating gives CASKFPSTTDTQYF.

The rearrangement uses TRBV9 and TRBJ1-3; the match to TRBD1 covers 7 bases. Germline lookup yields CDR1 SGDLS and CDR2 YYNGEE. The CDR3 spans 16 residues. V trimming: 3 bases; J trimming: 3 bases; junction bases outside the gene matches: 9. CDR3 sequence reads: CASSASPTGRGNTIYF. The CDR3 region has the DNA TGTGCCAGCAGCGCCTCCCCGACAGGGCGTGGAAACACCATATATTTT.

This chain connects TRBV7-6 to TRBJ2-7; 8 nucleotides match TRBD1. The junction had 3 bases not matched to a gene; V was cut back by 3 bases and J by 2 bases. The CDR3 contains 14 residues. The germline V gene encodes CDR1 SGHVS and CDR2 FNYEAQ. Written as DNA, the CDR3 is TGTGCCAGCAGCTTTACAGGGGGTCCCTACGAGCAGTACTTC. It encodes CASSFTGGPYEQYF.

The V and J genes are TRBV3-1 and TRBJ2-7; D ambiguous. V was trimmed by 0 bases and J by 0 bases, leaving 9 bases between them. From germline, CDR1 is LGHDT and CDR2 YNNKEL (reference sequence). The CDR3 has 15 residues. CDR3 coding DNA: TGTGCCAGCAGCCAAGAATATGAGAGCTCCTACGAGCAGTACTTC. Protein product: CASSQEYESSYEQYF.

This clonotype was recorded many times. The chain carries TRBV7-2 and TRBJ2-1; TRBD2 matches at 11 bases. The CDR3 has 13 amino acids. Germline V gene data show CDR1 as SGHTA and CDR2 as FQGNSA. Unmatched junction bases numbered 8, after V lost 11 bases and J lost 8 bases. The CDR3 region is CASGTSGRDEQFF. CDR3 in DNA: TGTGCCTCCGGGACTAGCGGTAGGGATGAGCAGTTCTTC.

This clonotype was counted many times. The CDR3, as DNA: TGTGCCAGCAGTTTGACTAGCGGGAGCTCCGGGGAGCTGTTTTTT. It codes for CASSLTSGSSGELFF. The rearrangement links TRBV28 to TRBJ2-2, with 12 bases aligning to TRBD2. This CDR3 has 15 residues. Germline loops: CDR1 MDHEN, CDR2 SYDVKM. V was clipped by 3 bases and J by 6 bases; unmatched bases: 2.

This clonotype was found many times. This chain links TRBV18 with TRBJ2-5; D tentatively fits TRBD1 or TRBD2 (6 bases each). CDR1 is KGHSH, CDR2 LQKENI, per germline. V lost 8 bases and J lost 4, with 11 bases in between. The CDR3 consists of 12 residues. CDR3 loop: CASDEGGETQYF. In nucleotides, the CDR3 is TGTGCCAGCGACGAGGGGGGAGAGACCCAGTACTTC.

The sample holds many counts of this clonotype. The rearrangement uses TRBV29-1 and TRBJ1-4, with D maybe TRBD1 (6 bases). This CDR3 has 16 amino acids. With 2 bases removed from V and 7 bases from J, the gap between germline ends came to 20 bases. Per germline, CDR1 SQVTM and CDR2 ANQGSEA. In DNA form, the CDR3 reads TGCAGCGTTGAAAGTGTTTTAGAGGGGGTCGGTGAAAAACTGTTTTTT. Amino acids: CSVESVLEGVGEKLFF.

V and J are TRBV4-1 and TRBJ1-1; D remains unclear. Germline CDR1 and CDR2: MGHRA and YSYEKL. The CDR3 sequence is 17 residues long. V lost 0 bases and J 4 bases, leaving 18 bases between the germline ends. The CDR3 loop reads CASSQEEKGGRATEAFF. The CDR3 DNA reads TGCGCCAGCAGCCAAGAGGAAAAGGGCGGGCGGGCCACTGAAGCTTTCTTT.

This chain links TRBV6-1 with TRBJ2-7, with D perhaps TRBD2 (6 bases). The CDR3 length is 15 residues. V was pared by 6 bases and J by 4 bases, with 19 bases between. The germline CDR1 and CDR2 sequences are MNHNS and SASEGT. CDR3 coding DNA: TGTGCCAGCAGCAGACTAGTGTCGAGCTCTTACGAGCAGTACTTC. Protein sequence: CASSRLVSSSYEQYF.

This clonotype was seen ten or more times. The gene calls are TRBV11-3 and TRBJ2-1, with TRBD2 matching 9 bases. Germline values: CDR1 SGHNT, CDR2 YENEEA. V was clipped by 1 base and J by 4 bases; unmatched bases: 14. The CDR3 consists of 19 residues. The CDR3 nucleotides are TGTGCCAGCAGCTTAGGGCCAGCGGTCGCGGGAGGGCCGTACAATGAGCAGTTCTTC. This encodes CASSLGPAVAGGPYNEQFF.

The V gene is TRBV20-1, the J gene TRBJ2-5; 12 bases are a match to TRBD2. From germline, CDR1 is DFQATT and CDR2 SNEGSKA (reference sequence). The junction had 8 bases not matched to a gene; V was cut back by 5 bases and J by 4 bases. The CDR3 has 15 amino acids. The CDR3: CSADLAGGSAETQYF. The CDR3 nucleotides are TGCAGTGCTGACCTAGCGGGAGGGAGTGCAGAGACCCAGTACTTC.

The V gene is TRBV7-9, the J gene TRBJ2-3; D is undetermined. The V and J ends lost 6 bases and 6 bases respectively, with 10 bases between them. The CDR3 runs to 12 residues. Germline CDR1 SEHNR, CDR2 FQNEAQ (reference sequence). The CDR3 spells CASSISGDTQYF. The CDR3, as DNA: TGTGCCAGCAGTATTTCGGGCGATACGCAGTATTTT.

This clonotype occurred many times. V usage is TRBV27 and J usage is TRBJ1-2; TRBD1 agrees at 9 bases. The CDR3 is 15 amino acids. V gave up 0 bases and J gave up 2 bases; unmatched junction bases: 1. Germline-derived CDR1 and CDR2 are MNHEY and SMNVEV (reference sequence). This CDR3 reads CASSLSGTGNYGYTF. The CDR3, as DNA: TGTGCCAGCAGTTTATCGGGGACAGGGAACTATGGCTACACCTTC.

The table lists this clonotype with a few counts. The genes are TRBV5-6 and TRBJ2-2, with 7 bases that match TRBD2. The CDR3 is made up of 14 amino acids. Germline assignment: CDR1 SGHDT and CDR2 YYEEEE. With V trimmed by 0 bases and J by 8 bases, 4 bases remained unmatched. Here the CDR3 DNA reads TGTGCCAGCAGCTTGGCGGCGGGAGAGGGGGAGCTGTTTTTT. This gives the protein CASSLAAGEGELFF.

To note about this clonotype: Relative to the germline gene, one junction end is altered; a read error may explain this. The chain has TRBV12-3 or TRBV12-4 and TRBJ1-3; 8 nucleotides match TRBD1. The CDR3 spans 16 residues. The CDR3 loop reads CVSSLGTGGTGNTLYF. The CDR3 region has the DNA TGTGTCAGCAGTTTAGGAACAGGGGGAACTGGAAACACCTTATATTTT.

This clonotype appeared many times. The chain combines TRBV11-3 with TRBJ2-5; possibly TRBD1 for D (5 bases). V lost 5 bases, J lost 0 bases, and 7 bases lay in between. The CDR3 length is 13 residues. From germline, CDR1 is SGHNT and CDR2 YENEEA. CDR3 in DNA: TGTGCCAGCAGCGGGGCGGACCAAGAGACCCAGTACTTC. Amino acids: CASSGADQETQYF.

This clonotype was found many times. This chain uses TRBV28 with TRBJ2-7; TRBD2 matches at 7 bases. The CDR3 runs 15 residues. V shed 5 bases, J shed 5 bases, and the junction held 12 bases outside the gene matches. CDR1 and CDR2 (germline): MDHEN, SYDVKM. The CDR3 here is CASSPQGSLADEQYF. The CDR3 nucleotides are TGTGCCAGCAGTCCCCAGGGTTCGCTAGCGGACGAGCAGTACTTC.

This clonotype was observed a handful of times. A much more abundant neighbour one base away suggests this may be a read error. The rearrangement joins TRBV28 to TRBJ2-7; 8 bases are a match to TRBD2. Looked up from germline, CDR1 is MDHEN and CDR2 is SYDVKM. There are 17 residues in the CDR3. The CDR3: CASRLFRTSRRSYGQYF. The CDR3 DNA sequence: TGTGCCAGCAGACTATTTAGGACTAGCCGACGTTCCTACGGGCAGTACTTC.

This clonotype was observed many times. CDR3 amino acids: CASSQEGTYEQFF. The CDR3, as DNA: TGTGCCAGCAGCCAAGAGGGCACCTACGAGCAGTTCTTC. The chain joins TRBV3-1 to TRBJ2-7; D not resolved. The DNA matches TRBJ2-1 better at its end, which makes the J call doubtful. The CDR3 runs to 13 residues. CDR1 and CDR2 (germline): LGHDT, YNNKEL (reference sequence).

This chain uses TRBV7-3 with TRBJ2-1, with TRBD2 matching over 10 bases. Trimming removed 2 bases from V and 4 bases from J; junction bases left unmatched: 17. From germline, CDR1 is SGHTA and CDR2 FQGTGA. CDR3 length equals 20 residues. The CDR3 loop is CASSLWPGLASVGGYNEQFF. In DNA form, the CDR3 reads TGTGCCAGCAGCTTATGGCCGGGACTAGCGTCAGTTGGCGGGTACAATGAGCAGTTCTTC.

With respect to this clonotype: A much larger clone lies one base from this, so it may be a read error. The V call is TRBV27, the J call TRBJ2-1; TRBD2 matches at 11 bases. Germline CDR1 reads MNHEY; CDR2 reads SMNVEV (reference sequence). The CDR3 loop spans 16 amino acids. The CDR3 sequence: CASSSGTSGYYNEQLF. DNA for the CDR3: TGTGCCAGCAGTTCCGGGACTAGCGGATACTACAATGAGCAGCTCTTC.